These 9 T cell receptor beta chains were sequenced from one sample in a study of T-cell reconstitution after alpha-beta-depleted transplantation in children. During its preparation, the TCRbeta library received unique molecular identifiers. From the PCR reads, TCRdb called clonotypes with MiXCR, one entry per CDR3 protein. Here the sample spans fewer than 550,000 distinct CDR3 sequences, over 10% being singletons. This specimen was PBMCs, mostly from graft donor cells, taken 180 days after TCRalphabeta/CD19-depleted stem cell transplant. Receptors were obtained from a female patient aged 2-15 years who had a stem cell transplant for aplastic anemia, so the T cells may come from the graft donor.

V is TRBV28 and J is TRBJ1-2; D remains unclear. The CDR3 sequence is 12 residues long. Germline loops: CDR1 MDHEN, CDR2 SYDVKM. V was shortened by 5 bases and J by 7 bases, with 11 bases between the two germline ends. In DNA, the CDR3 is TGTGCCAGCAGTCGCCCTGACGCTGGCTACACCTTC. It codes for CASSRPDAGYTF.

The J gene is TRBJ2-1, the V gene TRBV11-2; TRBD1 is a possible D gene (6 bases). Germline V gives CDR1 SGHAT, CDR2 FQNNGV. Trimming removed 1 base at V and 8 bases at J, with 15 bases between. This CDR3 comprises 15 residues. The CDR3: CASSLGGGRGDEQFF. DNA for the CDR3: TGTGCCAGCAGCTTAGGCGGAGGCAGGGGTGATGAGCAGTTCTTC. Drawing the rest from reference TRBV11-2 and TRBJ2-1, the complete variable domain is EAGVAQSPRYKIIEKRQSVAFWCNPISGHATLYWYQQILGQGPKLLIQFQNNGVVDDSQLPKDRFSAERLKGVDSTLKIQPAKLEDSAVYLCASSLGGGRGDEQFFGPGTRLTVL.

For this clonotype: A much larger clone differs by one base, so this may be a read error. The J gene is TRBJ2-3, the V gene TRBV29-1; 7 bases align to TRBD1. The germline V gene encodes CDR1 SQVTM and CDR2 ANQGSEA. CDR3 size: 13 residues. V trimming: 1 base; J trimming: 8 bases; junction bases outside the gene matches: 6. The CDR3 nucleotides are TGCAGCGTTGAAGGCAGGGGGACGGCTACGCAGTATTTT. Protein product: CSVEGRGTATQYF.

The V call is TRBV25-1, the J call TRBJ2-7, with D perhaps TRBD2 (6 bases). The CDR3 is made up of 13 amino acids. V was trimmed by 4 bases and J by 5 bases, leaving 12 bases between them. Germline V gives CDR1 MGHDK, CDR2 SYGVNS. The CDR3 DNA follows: TGTGCCAGCAGTGCCATCGGGAGCCACGAGCAGTACTTC. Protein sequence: CASSAIGSHEQYF.

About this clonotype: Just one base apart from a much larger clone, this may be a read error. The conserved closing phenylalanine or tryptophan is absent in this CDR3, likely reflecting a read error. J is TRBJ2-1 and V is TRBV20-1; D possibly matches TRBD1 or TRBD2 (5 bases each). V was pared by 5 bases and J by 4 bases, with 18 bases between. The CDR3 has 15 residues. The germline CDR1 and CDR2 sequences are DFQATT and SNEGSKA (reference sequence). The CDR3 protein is CSALHPGPIYNEQFS. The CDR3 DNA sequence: TGCAGTGCTCTCCATCCGGGACCGATATACAATGAGCAGTTCTCC.

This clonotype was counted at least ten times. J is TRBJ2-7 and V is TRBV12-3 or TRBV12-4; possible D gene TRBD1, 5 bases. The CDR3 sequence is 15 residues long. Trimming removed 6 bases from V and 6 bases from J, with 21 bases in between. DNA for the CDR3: TGTGCCAGCAGCCGGGTAGGCAGGGCCCGCAGCGAGCAGTACTTC. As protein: CASSRVGRARSEQYF.

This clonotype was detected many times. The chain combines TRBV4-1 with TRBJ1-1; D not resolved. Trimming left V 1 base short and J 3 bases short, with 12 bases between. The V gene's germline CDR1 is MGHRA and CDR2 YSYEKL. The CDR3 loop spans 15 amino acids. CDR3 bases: TGCGCCAGCAGCCAAGTTTCATTGAGTTACACTGAAGCTTTCTTT. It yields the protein CASSQVSLSYTEAFF.

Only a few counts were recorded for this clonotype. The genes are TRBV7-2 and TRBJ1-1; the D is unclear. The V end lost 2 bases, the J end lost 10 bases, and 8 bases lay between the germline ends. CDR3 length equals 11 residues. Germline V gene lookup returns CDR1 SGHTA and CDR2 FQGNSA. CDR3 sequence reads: CASSLKGGAFF. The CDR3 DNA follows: TGTGCCAGCAGCTTAAAAGGCGGAGCTTTCTTT.

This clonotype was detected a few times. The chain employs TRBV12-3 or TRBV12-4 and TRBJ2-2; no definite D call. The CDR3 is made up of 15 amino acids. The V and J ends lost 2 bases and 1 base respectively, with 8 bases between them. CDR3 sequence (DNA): TGTGCCAGCAGTTTATATCGCCAGAACACCGGGGAGCTGTTTTTT. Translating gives CASSLYRQNTGELFF.